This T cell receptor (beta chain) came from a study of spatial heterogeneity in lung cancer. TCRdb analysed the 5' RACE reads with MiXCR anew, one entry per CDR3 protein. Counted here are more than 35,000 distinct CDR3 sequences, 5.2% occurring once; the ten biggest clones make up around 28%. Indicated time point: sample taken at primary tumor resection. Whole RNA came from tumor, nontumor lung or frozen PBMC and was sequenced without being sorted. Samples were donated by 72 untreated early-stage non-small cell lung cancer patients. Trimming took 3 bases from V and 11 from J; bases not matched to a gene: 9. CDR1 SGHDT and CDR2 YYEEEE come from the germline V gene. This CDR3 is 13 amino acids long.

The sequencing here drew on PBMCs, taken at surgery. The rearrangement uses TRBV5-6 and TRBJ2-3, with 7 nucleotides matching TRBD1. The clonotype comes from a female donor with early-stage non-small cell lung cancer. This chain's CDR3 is CASSWGRGLEQYF. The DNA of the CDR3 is TGTGCCAGCAGCTGGGGAAGGGGGCTAGAGCAGTATTTT.